The rows below give T cell receptor beta chains drawn from one sample of a study of early T cells in non-severe SARS-CoV-2 infection. TCRdb called the 5' RACE reads again in MiXCR, with one record for every CDR3 protein. The sample contains about 31,000 distinct CDR3 sequences, 5.4% of which appear only once. Sequencing used whole blood. The receptors stem from an adult who was a healthcare worker with PCR-confirmed SARS-CoV-2 infection or an uninfected control (not recorded which). Each CDR3 is given with its conserved first and last residue. The D gene is left open where the match is weak. Some rows mark clone size as missing; the rest say once, few, many or name a class of expanded clone.

>many|TRBV7-6|TRBJ2-3|.
CASSLSVGADTQYF
TGTGCCAGCAGCTTATCTGTAGGGGCAGATACGCAGTATTTT
>many|TRBV7-6|TRBJ2-1|.
CASSPPEGINNEQFF
TGTGCCAGCAGCCCCCCGGAAGGGATAAACAATGAGCAGTTCTTC
>.|TRBV7-9|TRBJ2-3|TRBD2
CASSLQGLTDTQYF
TGTGCCAGCAGCTTACAGGGACTAACAGATACGCAGTATTTT
>many|TRBV28|TRBJ1-5|TRBD1
CASSYTQGARGQPQHF
TGTGCCAGCAGTTACACGCAGGGGGCGCGTGGACAGCCCCAGCATTTT
>.|TRBV12-3/TRBV12-4|TRBJ2-4|TRBD1
CASTPGQAQNIQYF
TGTGCCAGCACCCCGGGACAGGCGCAAAACATTCAGTACTTC
>few|TRBV29-1|TRBJ2-7|.
CSVEQGYEQYF
TGCAGCGTCGAACAGGGATACGAGCAGTACTTC
>few|TRBV7-3|TRBJ1-6|.
CASSTTRNSPLHF
TGTGCCAGCAGTACGACCCGGAATTCACCCCTCCACTTT
>few|TRBV7-2|TRBJ1-1|.
CASSLHATKNTEAFF
TGTGCCAGCAGCTTACACGCCACGAAGAACACTGAAGCTTTCTTT
>.|TRBV11-2|TRBJ2-1|TRBD1
CASSLYGIGQVQNEQFF
TGTGCCAGCAGCTTATATGGGATTGGACAGGTTCAGAATGAGCAGTTCTTC
>few|TRBV7-3|TRBJ2-7|.
CASSLGVRGEEQYF
TGTGCCAGCAGCTTAGGGGTCAGGGGAGAGGAGCAGTACTTC
>many|TRBV12-3/TRBV12-4|TRBJ2-1|.
CASSYRTGEQFF
TGTGCCAGCAGTTACCGGACGGGTGAGCAGTTCTTC
>many|TRBV10-3|TRBJ2-1|TRBD2
CAISESILAGEINEQFF
TGTGCCATCAGTGAGTCGATCTTAGCGGGAGAGATTAATGAGCAGTTCTTC
>.|TRBV21-1|TRBJ2-4|.
CASSKKTGGNIQYF
TGTGCCAGCAGCAAAAAAACAGGGGGAAACATTCAGTACTTC
>.|TRBV20-1|TRBJ1-2|.
CSARDLRDRNYGYTF
TGCAGTGCTAGAGATCTGAGGGACCGTAACTATGGCTACACCTTC
>many|TRBV12-5|TRBJ2-7|.
CASGLDRTVEQYF
TGTGCTAGTGGTTTGGATCGGACTGTCGAGCAGTACTTC
>many|TRBV5-4|TRBJ2-1|.
CASSTSPSYNEQFF
TGTGCCAGCAGTACCTCTCCCTCCTACAATGAGCAGTTCTTC
>many|TRBV28|TRBJ1-5|.
CASSLAGTSNQPQHF
TGTGCCAGCAGTCTCGCCGGGACATCAAATCAGCCCCAGCATTTT
>few|TRBV7-9|TRBJ2-5|.
CAAEGILETQYF
TGTGCCGCCGAAGGGATTTTGGAGACCCAGTACTTC
>many|TRBV7-2|TRBJ1-2|.
CASGTNRNGYTF
TGTGCCAGCGGGACAAACCGTAATGGCTACACCTTC
>many|TRBV3-1|TRBJ2-7|.
CASSLVGGSYEQYF
TGTGCCAGCAGCCTAGTCGGGGGCTCCTACGAGCAGTACTTC
>many|TRBV7-2|TRBJ1-2|.
CASSAGTNYGYTF
TGTGCCAGCAGCGCCGGGACTAACTATGGCTACACCTTC
>many|TRBV7-9|TRBJ1-2|.
CASSLGGDSLRANYGYTF
TGTGCCAGCAGCTTAGGAGGAGACAGTTTGAGAGCTAACTATGGCTACACCTTC
>many|TRBV9|TRBJ2-7|.
CASSVAPTADYEQYF
TGTGCCAGCAGCGTAGCACCGACCGCCGACTACGAGCAGTACTTC
>few|TRBV4-2|TRBJ2-5|.
CASSQDTLAETQYF
TGTGCCAGCAGCCAAGATACCCTCGCAGAGACCCAGTACTTC
>many|TRBV7-9|TRBJ2-3|.
CASSATDTQYF
TGTGCCAGCAGCGCCACAGATACGCAGTATTTT
>many|TRBV7-2|TRBJ1-3|.
CASSSTRNSGNTIYF
TGTGCCAGCAGCTCTACAAGAAACTCTGGAAACACCATATATTTT
>.|TRBV7-6|TRBJ1-1|TRBD1
CASSLRWDRQSEAFF
TGTGCCAGCAGCTTAAGGTGGGACAGACAATCTGAAGCTTTCTTT
>many|TRBV6-1|TRBJ1-4|TRBD1
CASSDPGTGYEKLFF
TGTGCCAGCAGTGATCCCGGGACAGGGTACGAAAAACTGTTTTTT
>.|TRBV12-3/TRBV12-4|TRBJ2-7|TRBD2
CASSQGLVGEQYF
TGTGCCAGCAGTCAGGGACTAGTGGGCGAGCAGTACTTC
>few|TRBV29-1|TRBJ1-1|.
CSVVGANTEAFF
TGCAGCGTTGTCGGAGCGAACACTGAAGCTTTCTTT
>many|TRBV4-2|TRBJ2-7|.
CASSQEQESEQYF
TGTGCCAGCAGCCAAGAGCAGGAAAGCGAGCAGTACTTC
>once|TRBV18|TRBJ2-7|TRBD1
CTSSPGQGREWYF
TGTACCAGCTCACCGGGACAGGGAAGAGAGTGGTACTTC
>few|TRBV2|TRBJ1-5|TRBD1
CASTGQGSQPQHF
TGTGCCAGCACCGGACAGGGCTCTCAGCCCCAGCATTTT
>many|TRBV7-9|TRBJ2-1|TRBD2
CASSLILANYNEQFF
TGTGCCAGCAGCTTAATACTAGCGAACTACAATGAGCAGTTCTTC
>many|TRBV25-1|TRBJ1-5|.
CASWDSNQPQHF
TGTGCCAGCTGGGACAGCAATCAGCCCCAGCATTTT